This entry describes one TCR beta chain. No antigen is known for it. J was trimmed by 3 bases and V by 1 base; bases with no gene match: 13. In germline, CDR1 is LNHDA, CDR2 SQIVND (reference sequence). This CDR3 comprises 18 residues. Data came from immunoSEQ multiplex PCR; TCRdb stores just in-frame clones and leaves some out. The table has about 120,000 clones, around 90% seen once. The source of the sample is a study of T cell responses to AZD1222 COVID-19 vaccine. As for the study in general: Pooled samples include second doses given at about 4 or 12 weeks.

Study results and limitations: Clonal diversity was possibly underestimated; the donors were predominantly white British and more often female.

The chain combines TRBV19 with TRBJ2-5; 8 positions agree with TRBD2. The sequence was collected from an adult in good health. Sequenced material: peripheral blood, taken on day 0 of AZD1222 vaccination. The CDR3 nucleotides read TGTGCCAGTAGTATAGCCCAGCGGGAGAACGGAAGGGAAGAGACCCAGTACTTC. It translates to CASSIAQRENGREETQYF. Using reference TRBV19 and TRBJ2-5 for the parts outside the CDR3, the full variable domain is DGGITQSPKYLFRKEGQNVTLSCEQNLNHDAMYWYRQDPGQGLRLIYYSQIVNDFQKGDIAEGYSVSREKKESFPLTVTSAQKNPTAFYLCASSIAQRENGREETQYFGPGTRLLVL.